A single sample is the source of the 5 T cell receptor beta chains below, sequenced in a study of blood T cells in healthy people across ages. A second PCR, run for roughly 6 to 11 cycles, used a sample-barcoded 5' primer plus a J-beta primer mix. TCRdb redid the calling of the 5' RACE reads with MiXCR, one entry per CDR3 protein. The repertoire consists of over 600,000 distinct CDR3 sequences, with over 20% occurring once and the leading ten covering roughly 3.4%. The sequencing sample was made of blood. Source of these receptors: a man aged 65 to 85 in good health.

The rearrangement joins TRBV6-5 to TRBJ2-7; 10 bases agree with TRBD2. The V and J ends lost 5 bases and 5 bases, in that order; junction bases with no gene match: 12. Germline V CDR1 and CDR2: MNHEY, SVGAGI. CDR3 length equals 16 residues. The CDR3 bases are TGTGCCAGCAGTCTAGCCGCCCTAGCGGGAGTCCACGAGCAGTACTTC. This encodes CASSLAALAGVHEQYF.

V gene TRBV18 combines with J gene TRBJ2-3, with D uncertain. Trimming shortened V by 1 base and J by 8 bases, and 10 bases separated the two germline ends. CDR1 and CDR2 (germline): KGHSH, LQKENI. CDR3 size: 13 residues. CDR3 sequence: CASSPRPGGTQYF. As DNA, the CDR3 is TGTGCCAGCTCACCACGCCCCGGTGGTACGCAGTATTTT.

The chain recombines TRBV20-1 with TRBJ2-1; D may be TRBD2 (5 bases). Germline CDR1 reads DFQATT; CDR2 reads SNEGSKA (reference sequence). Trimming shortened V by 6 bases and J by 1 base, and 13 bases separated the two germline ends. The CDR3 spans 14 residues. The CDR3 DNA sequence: TGCAGTGCCACTGACTACCAATCCTACAATGAGCAGTTCTTC. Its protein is CSATDYQSYNEQFF.

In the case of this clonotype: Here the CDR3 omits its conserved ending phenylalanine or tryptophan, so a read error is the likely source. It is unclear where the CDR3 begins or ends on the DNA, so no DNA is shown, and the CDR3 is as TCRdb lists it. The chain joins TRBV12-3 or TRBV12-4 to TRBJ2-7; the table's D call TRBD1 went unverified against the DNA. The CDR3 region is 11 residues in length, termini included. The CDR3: CASSLDRVPYL.

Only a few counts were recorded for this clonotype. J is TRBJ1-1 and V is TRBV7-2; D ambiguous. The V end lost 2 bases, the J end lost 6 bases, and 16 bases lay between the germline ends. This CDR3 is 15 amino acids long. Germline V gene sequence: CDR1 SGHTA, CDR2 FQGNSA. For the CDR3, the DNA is TGTGCCAGCAGCTTAAGTCGACTTTACGTCCCTGAAGCTTTCTTT. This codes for CASSLSRLYVPEAFF.